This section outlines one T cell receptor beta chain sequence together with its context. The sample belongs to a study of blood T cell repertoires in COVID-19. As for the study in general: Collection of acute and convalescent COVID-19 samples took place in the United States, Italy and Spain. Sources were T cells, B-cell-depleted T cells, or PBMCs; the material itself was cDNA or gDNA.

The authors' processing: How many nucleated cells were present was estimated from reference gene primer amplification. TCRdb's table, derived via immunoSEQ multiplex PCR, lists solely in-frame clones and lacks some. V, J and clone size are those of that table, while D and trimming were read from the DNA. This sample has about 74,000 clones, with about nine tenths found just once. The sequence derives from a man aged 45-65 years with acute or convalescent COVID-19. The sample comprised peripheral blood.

CDR3 residues: CAISTGQGAGNEKLFF. The DNA of the CDR3 is TGTGCCATCAGTACGGGACAGGGGGCAGGTAATGAAAAACTGTTTTTT. The V call is TRBV10-3, the J call TRBJ1-4, with 12 bases lining up with TRBD1. Trimming took 5 bases from V and 4 from J; bases not matched to a gene: 5. The CDR3 is made up of 16 amino acids. Germline V gene data show CDR1 as ENHRY and CDR2 as SYGVKD.